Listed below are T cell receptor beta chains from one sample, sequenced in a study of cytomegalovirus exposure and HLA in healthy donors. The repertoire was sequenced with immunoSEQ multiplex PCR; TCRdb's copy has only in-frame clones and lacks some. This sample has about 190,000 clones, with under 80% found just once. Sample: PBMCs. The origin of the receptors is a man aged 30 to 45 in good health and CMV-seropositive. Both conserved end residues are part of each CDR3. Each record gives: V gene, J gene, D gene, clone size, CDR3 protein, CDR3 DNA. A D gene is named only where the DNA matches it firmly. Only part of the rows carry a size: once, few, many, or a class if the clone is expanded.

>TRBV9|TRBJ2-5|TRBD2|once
CASSWRGAKETQYF
TGTGCCAGCAGCTGGCGGGGGGCCAAAGAGACCCAGTACTTC
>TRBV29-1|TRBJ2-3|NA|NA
CSVEGDRGSDTQYF
TGCAGCGTTGAAGGAGATCGGGGATCGGATACGCAGTATTTT
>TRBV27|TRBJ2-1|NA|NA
CASCKSPSSDEQFF
TGTGCCAGTTGTAAGTCGCCTAGTAGCGATGAGCAGTTCTTC
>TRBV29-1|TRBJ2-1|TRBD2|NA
CSVEGRGGDNEQFF
TGCAGCGTTGAAGGTCGGGGGGGCGACAATGAGCAGTTCTTC
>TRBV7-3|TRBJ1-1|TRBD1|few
CASSFGQGGTEAFF
TGTGCCAGCAGCTTCGGACAGGGAGGCACTGAAGCTTTCTTT
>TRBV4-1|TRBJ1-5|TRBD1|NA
CASSPTGPSNQPQHF
TGCGCCAGCAGCCCGACAGGGCCTAGCAATCAGCCCCAGCATTTT
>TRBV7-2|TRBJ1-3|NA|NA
CASSLVGGDSGNTIYF
TGTGCCAGCAGCTTAGTGGGGGGGGACTCTGGAAACACCATATATTTT
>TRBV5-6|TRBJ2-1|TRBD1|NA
CASSLGTGGNEQFF
TGTGCCAGCAGCCTCGGGACAGGGGGAAATGAGCAGTTCTTC
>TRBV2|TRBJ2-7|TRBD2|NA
CASSEGPPSGRDEQYF
TGTGCCAGCAGTGAAGGCCCTCCTAGCGGGAGGGACGAGCAGTACTTC
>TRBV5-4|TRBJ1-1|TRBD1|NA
CASSFSGQGLEAFF
TGTGCCAGCAGCTTTTCGGGACAGGGCCTTGAAGCTTTCTTT
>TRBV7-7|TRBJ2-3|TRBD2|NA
CASSARGPLAGADTQYF
TGTGCTAGCAGCGCTCGAGGCCCCCTAGCGGGGGCAGATACGCAGTATTTT
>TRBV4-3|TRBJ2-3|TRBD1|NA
CASSQDSAGGLGDTQYF
TGCGCCAGCAGCCAAGATTCGGCAGGGGGCTTGGGGGATACGCAGTATTTT
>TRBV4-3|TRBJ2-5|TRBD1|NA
CASSQGTGGEGETQYF
TGCGCCAGCAGCCAAGGGACAGGGGGCGAAGGTGAGACCCAGTACTTC
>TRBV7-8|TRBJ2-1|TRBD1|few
CASSLGQQNEQFF
TGTGCCAGCAGCTTGGGACAGCAGAATGAGCAGTTCTTC
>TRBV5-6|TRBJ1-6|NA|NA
CASSLLAGARSSPLHF
TGTGCCAGCTCGTTGTTGGCGGGGGCGAGAAGTTCACCCCTCCACTTT
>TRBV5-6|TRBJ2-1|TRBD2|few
CASSVTSGGQNEQFF
TGTGCCAGCAGCGTGACTAGCGGAGGGCAGAATGAGCAGTTCTTC
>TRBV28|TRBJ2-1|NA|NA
CASSSDTYNEQFF
TGTGCCAGCAGTTCTGACACTTACAATGAGCAGTTCTTC
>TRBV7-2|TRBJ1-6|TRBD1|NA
CASSLDRGGSPLHF
TGTGCCAGCAGCTTAGACAGGGGAGGTTCACCCCTCCACTTT
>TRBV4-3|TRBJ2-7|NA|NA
CASSPAGIPYEQYF
TGCGCCAGCAGCCCCGCCGGGATACCTTACGAGCAGTACTTC
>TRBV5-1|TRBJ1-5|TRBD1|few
CASRQGGAGPQHF
TGCGCCAGCAGACAGGGGGGGGCAGGGCCCCAGCATTTT
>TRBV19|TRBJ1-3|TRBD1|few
CASRNRDRGNTIYF
TGTGCCAGCCGAAACCGGGACAGGGGTAACACCATATATTTT
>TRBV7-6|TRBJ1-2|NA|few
CASSFGGPQDGYTF
TGTGCCAGCAGCTTTGGAGGGCCCCAGGATGGCTACACCTTC
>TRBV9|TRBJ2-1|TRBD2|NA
CASSVTLIAGAYNEQFF
TGTGCCAGCAGCGTAACCTTAATAGCGGGAGCCTACAATGAGCAGTTCTTC
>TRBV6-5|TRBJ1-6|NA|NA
CASSYGLTGNSPLHF
TGTGCCAGCAGTTACGGGTTAACAGGGAATTCACCCCTCCACTTT
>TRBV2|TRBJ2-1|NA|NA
CASVPPPRGNEQFF
TGTGCCAGCGTTCCCCCGCCGCGAGGCAATGAGCAGTTCTTC
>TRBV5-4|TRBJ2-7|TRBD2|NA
CASTRTRREQYF
TGTGCCAGCACCAGGACTAGGCGCGAGCAGTACTTC